This T cell receptor (beta chain) was retrieved from a study of patients and donors after allogeneic stem cell transplantation. Trimming cost V 7 bases and J 2 bases, with 15 bases left between them. The CDR3 is 15 residues long. Germline V gene sequence: CDR1 MNHNS, CDR2 SASEGT. TCRdb reprocessed the RT-PCR reads via MiXCR and lists one record per CDR3 protein. The sample records fewer than 95,000 distinct CDR3 sequences, 5% being singletons. This clonotype was detected many times. Sequenced input: blood, either unsorted or a sorted T cell fraction (not recorded which). The source is a human donor who was either an allogeneic HSCT recipient or a stem cell or donor lymphocyte infusion donor (not recorded which). It is not recorded whose cells these are; they may come from a transplant donor. V and J are TRBV6-1 and TRBJ2-1; TRBD1 might be the D (6 bases). CDR3: CASKNTPGAYNEQFF. The CDR3, as DNA: TGTGCCAGCAAAAACACGCCAGGGGCCTACAATGAGCAGTTCTTC.